The entry below gives a single T cell receptor (beta chain) sequence along with its context. The antigen is undetermined. V lost 2 bases to trimming and J lost 7 bases, with 12 bases between them. From germline, CDR1 is LNHDA and CDR2 SQIVND (reference sequence). The CDR3 covers 14 residues. The Oncomine TCR Beta short-read assay generated sequence data from the DNA of cultured CD4+ T cells. One entry per CDR3 protein results from TCRdb running MiXCR on the PCR reads. This table holds about 4,000 distinct CDR3 sequences, 71% found once. The data belong to a study of vaccination and CD4 T cells after COVID-19. Treatment in this sample: roughly ten-day PBMC culture with coronavirus spike peptide pools or control peptides (ViraFEST assay). An unexposed donor provided the CD4+ T cells, which were collected before the COVID-19 pandemic (2011-2018). Both day 3 and day 7 involved replacing half of the medium with fresh IL-2 medium.

J is TRBJ1-5 and V is TRBV19; D is perhaps TRBD1 (5 bases). Sequences were obtained from CD4+ T cells from blood, cultured in vitro. The sequence came from a human donor in good health. CDR3 coding DNA: TGTGCCAGTAGTATAAAGGCAGGGCTGCAGCCCCAGCATTTT. Protein sequence: CASSIKAGLQPQHF.